This is a list of T cell receptor beta chains from one sample in a study of identical twins. TCRdb used MiXCR to reprocess the 5' RACE reads, holding one entry per CDR3 protein. The sample contains 280,000 or so distinct CDR3 sequences, about 8.3% of which appear only once. These data are also associated with another study on yellow fever vaccine responses in identical twins.

What was sequenced was memory (CD45RO+) T cells sorted from blood. Source of these receptors: a woman aged 18-29 years in good health. Both conserved end residues are trimmed from each CDR3. Each record gives: CDR3 protein, V gene.

ASSLSGIAYTQY	TRBV28
ASSKGTSDTGELF	TRBV5-1
ASSQQTATGELF	TRBV6-4
ASNPPGTGFRRNQPQH	TRBV11-1
ASSRPGQGAHEQF	TRBV6-1
ASNKGQGGRELF	TRBV6-2/TRBV6-3
ASRRLAGDNEQF	TRBV25-1
ASSESGNANEQF	TRBV6-4
ASSVPGQGFAGELF	TRBV2
ASSLEGHPSGANVLT	TRBV5-5
SVVWRWGTDTQY	TRBV29-1
ASSWRATGGELF	TRBV2